The 30 T cell receptor beta chains listed next were all sequenced from one sample in a study of T cell repertoires in cytomegalovirus infection. TCRdb re-derived calls from the reads in MiXCR, one entry per CDR3 protein. The data contain 150,000 to 200,000 distinct CDR3 sequences, 13% to 15% of them singletons. The source material was PBMCs. All receptors derive from a human donor in good health (CMV status not recorded). Some clones in this sample may be carry-over from other donors' samples.

The CDR3 region has the DNA TGTGCCAGCAGTTACTCGGGTCCTAATGAGCAGTTCTTC. Translating it yields CASSYSGPNEQFF. The chain combines TRBV6-5 with TRBJ2-1; no definite D call. The CDR3 is made up of 13 amino acids. Trimming shortened V by 0 bases and J by 7 bases, and 7 bases separated the two germline ends. Germline V gene sequence: CDR1 MNHEY, CDR2 SVGAGI.

This clonotype showed up many times. This sequence joins TRBV7-2 and TRBJ2-3; D is perhaps TRBD1 or TRBD2 (5 bases each). The CDR3 is made up of 16 amino acids. The germline V and J ends were trimmed by 1 base and 13 bases, with 24 bases remaining between them. The germline V gene encodes CDR1 SGHTA and CDR2 FQGNSA. The CDR3 nucleotides read TGTGCCAGCAGCTTAGGTGGGGTGGGACCCTCCCTCGATAAGTATTTT. It specifies CASSLGGVGPSLDKYF.

This clonotype occurred a few times. The chain uses TRBV29-1 and TRBJ1-2; 10 bases are a match to TRBD1. V lost 1 base to trimming and J lost 3 bases; unmatched junction nucleotides: 8. From germline, CDR1 is SQVTM and CDR2 ANQGSEA. The CDR3 is made up of 16 amino acids. In nucleotides, the CDR3 is TGCAGCGTTGAAGGGCGGGGACAGGGGATGTACTATGGCTACACCTTC. Translated, it gives CSVEGRGQGMYYGYTF.

The genes are TRBV15 and TRBJ1-1; D is uncertain. V was trimmed by 0 bases and J by 4 bases, leaving 3 bases between them. The CDR3 covers 12 residues. Germline loops: CDR1 LNHNV, CDR2 YYDKDF (reference sequence). The chain's CDR3 is CATSRDLTEAFF. The CDR3 DNA sequence: TGTGCCACCAGCAGAGATCTCACTGAAGCTTTCTTT. The full variable domain, in which reference TRBV15 and TRBJ1-1 provide the parts outside the CDR3, is DAMVIQNPRYQVTQFGKPVTLSCSQTLNHNVMYWYQQKSSQAPKLLFHYYDKDFNNEADTPDNFQSRRPNTSFCFLDIRSPGLGDTAMYLCATSRDLTEAFFGQGTRLTVV.

This chain joins TRBV9 and TRBJ2-5; 12 bases match TRBD1. Per germline, CDR1 SGDLS and CDR2 YYNGEE. This CDR3 contains 14 residues. Trimming at V came to 2 bases and at J to 5 bases, leaving 1 base not matched to a gene. The CDR3 here is CASSVGQGAETQYF. CDR3 DNA: TGTGCCAGCAGCGTGGGACAGGGGGCTGAGACCCAGTACTTC. Filled out from reference TRBV9 and TRBJ2-5, the complete variable domain reads DSGVTQTPKHLITATGQRVTLRCSPRSGDLSVYWYQQSLDQGLQFLIQYYNGEERAKGNILERFSAQQFPDLHSELNLSSLELGDSALYFCASSVGQGAETQYFGPGTRLLVL.

V gene TRBV5-1 combines with J gene TRBJ1-1; maybe TRBD1 (6 bases). The germline CDR1 and CDR2 sequences are SGHRS and YFSETQ. The CDR3 has 18 amino acids. With 4 bases removed from V and 2 bases from J, the gap between germline ends came to 24 bases. CDR3 residues: CASSRRQGGGTLNTEAFF. The CDR3 DNA reads TGCGCCAGCAGCAGACGACAAGGGGGGGGAACCCTTAACACTGAAGCTTTCTTT.

This clonotype was counted only a few times. The gene calls are TRBV7-4 and TRBJ1-4; no clear D gene. Between the trimmed V and J ends, which lost 1 base and 8 bases, there was a span of 20 bases. The CDR3 has 17 amino acids. The germline gives CDR1 SGHVT, CDR2 SQSDAQ. CDR3: CASSLEQHPPLEEKLFF. Written as DNA, the CDR3 is TGTGCCAGCAGCTTAGAACAGCATCCCCCCTTGGAGGAAAAACTGTTTTTT.

The gene calls are TRBV4-1 and TRBJ1-1; tentatively, D is TRBD1 (5 bases). The length of the CDR3 is 12 residues. V was shortened by 3 bases and J by 10 bases, with 12 bases between the two germline ends. CDR1 is MGHRA, CDR2 YSYEKL, per germline. The CDR3 DNA sequence: TGCGCCAGCAGCCAGGACACATCTCGAGCTTTCTTT. Its protein is CASSQDTSRAFF.

This clonotype was found a few times. The V and J genes are TRBV11-2 and TRBJ2-7; 8 positions match TRBD1. CDR1 is SGHAT, CDR2 FQNNGV, per germline. There are 14 residues in the CDR3. Trimming cost V 3 bases and J 4 bases; bases outside gene matches: 5. The CDR3 here is CASSFGRGPYEQYF. In DNA, the CDR3 is TGTGCCAGCAGCTTCGGCAGGGGGCCATACGAGCAGTACTTC.

This clonotype was detected many times. The chain uses TRBV7-2 and TRBJ1-1, with D uncertain. This CDR3 is 14 amino acids long. V was trimmed by 0 bases and J by 0 bases, leaving 5 bases between them. CDR1 and CDR2 from the germline V gene are SGHTA and FQGNSA. CDR3 nucleotides: TGTGCCAGCAGCTTAGCAGGGATGAACACTGAAGCTTTCTTT. It is translated as CASSLAGMNTEAFF.

This clonotype came up many times. The gene calls are TRBV7-2 and TRBJ2-1, with no clear D. With 5 bases removed from V and 7 bases from J, the gap between germline ends came to 15 bases. The CDR3 sequence is 14 residues long. Germline assignment: CDR1 SGHTA and CDR2 FQGNSA. This CDR3 is CASSVGPHRNEQFF. For the CDR3, the DNA is TGTGCCAGCAGCGTAGGGCCACACCGGAATGAGCAGTTCTTC.

In its sample, this clonotype was seen a few times. The J gene is TRBJ2-6, the V gene TRBV25-1; 8 positions agree with TRBD1. Germline lookup yields CDR1 MGHDK and CDR2 SYGVNS. V dropped 2 bases and J dropped 0; count of bases not matched to a gene: 9. This CDR3 is built from 19 residues. DNA for the CDR3: TGTGCCAGCAGTGAACGACGACAGGGGACGAGCTCTGGGGCCAACGTCCTGACTTTC. Translation: CASSERRQGTSSGANVLTF.

A few counts support this clonotype. V gene TRBV20-1 combines with J gene TRBJ2-5; D not certain. The germline CDR1 and CDR2 sequences are DFQATT and SNEGSKA (reference sequence). Trimming took off 7 bases at V and 1 base at J, with 13 bases between the two ends. The CDR3 loop spans 13 amino acids. This CDR3 is CSVPEFGQETQYF. CDR3 in DNA: TGCAGTGTTCCTGAATTTGGCCAAGAGACCCAGTACTTC.

This clonotype was observed a few times. This chain connects TRBV5-1 to TRBJ2-5, with 11 bases fitting TRBD2. J was trimmed by 3 bases and V by 4 bases; bases with no gene match: 5. CDR3 length: 15 amino acids. Germline V gene sequence: CDR1 SGHRS, CDR2 YFSETQ. The CDR3 sequence: CASSRGTSGKETQYF. The CDR3, as DNA: TGCGCCAGCAGCCGGGGGACTAGCGGAAAAGAGACCCAGTACTTC.

This clonotype was detected only a few times. V is TRBV14 and J is TRBJ2-1; no definite D call. V lost 4 bases and J 4 bases, leaving 11 bases between the germline ends. Germline assignment: CDR1 SGHDN and CDR2 FVKESK. This CDR3 spans 14 amino acids. In nucleotides, the CDR3 is TGTGCCAGCAGCCGCGTAAAGGGTTACAATGAGCAGTTCTTC. Translating it yields CASSRVKGYNEQFF. The full variable domain, its missing parts supplied by reference TRBV14 and TRBJ2-1, is EAGVTQFPSHSVIEKGQTVTLRCDPISGHDNLYWYRRVMGKEIKFLLHFVKESKQDESGMPNNRFLAERTGGTYSTLKVQPAELEDSGVYFCASSRVKGYNEQFFGPGTRLTVL.

This clonotype was detected ten times or more. The V gene is TRBV18, the J gene TRBJ1-1; D not certain. The germline V and J ends were trimmed by 2 bases and 4 bases, with 8 bases remaining between them. Germline CDR1 reads KGHSH; CDR2 reads LQKENI. The CDR3 length is 13 residues. This CDR3 reads CASSPTYGTEAFF. Written as DNA, the CDR3 is TGTGCCAGCTCACCAACTTACGGCACTGAAGCTTTCTTT.

This clonotype was detected many times. V usage is TRBV7-2 and J usage is TRBJ1-2, with a tentative D call TRBD1 (5 bases). The CDR3 covers 15 residues. V was clipped by 4 bases and J by 4 bases, with 16 bases between them. Germline assignment: CDR1 SGHTA and CDR2 FQGNSA. CDR3 coding DNA: TGTGCCAGCAGCTCCGGAGGGGTTAGCGGCTATGGCTACACCTTC. Its protein product is CASSSGGVSGYGYTF.

The CDR3 is CSVEEGALGTEAFF. The CDR3 DNA sequence: TGCAGCGTTGAAGAGGGGGCGCTGGGCACTGAAGCTTTCTTT. The V and J genes are TRBV29-1 and TRBJ1-1; maybe TRBD1 (6 bases). Per the germline V gene, CDR1 is SQVTM and CDR2 is ANQGSEA. V was trimmed by 0 bases and J by 4 bases, leaving 12 bases between them. The CDR3 has 14 amino acids.

This clonotype was found many times. This sequence joins TRBV28 and TRBJ2-5, with D possibly being TRBD1 (6 bases). This CDR3 is 13 amino acids long. V was shortened by 7 bases and J by 2 bases, with 11 bases between the two germline ends. Germline loops: CDR1 MDHEN, CDR2 SYDVKM. CDR3 residues: CASNQGRQETQYF. CDR3 sequence (DNA): TGTGCCAGCAACCAGGGGCGACAAGAGACCCAGTACTTC.

Concerning this clonotype itself: Given a much more abundant clone one base away, this may be a read error. The genes are TRBV7-9 and TRBJ2-3; D is unclear. Germline lookup yields CDR1 SEHNR and CDR2 FQNEAQ (reference sequence). This CDR3 contains 12 residues. Deletions cut 2 bases from V and 4 bases from J, with 4 bases between. CDR3 bases: TGTGCCAGCAGCTTACACTCAGATACGCAGTATTTT. It specifies CASSLHSDTQYF.

Concerning this clonotype: A read error is possible here, since a much larger clone lies one base away. The chain uses TRBV12-5 and TRBJ1-6; tentatively, D is TRBD1 (5 bases). Looked up from germline, CDR1 is LGHNT and CDR2 is FRNRAP. The CDR3 runs 13 residues. CDR3 nucleotides: TGTGCTAGTGGGTTTCTGGGGGATTCACCCCTCCCCTTT. The encoded protein is CASGFLGDSPLPF.

This chain uses TRBV20-1 with TRBJ1-6; D is unresolved. Germline V lookup: CDR1 DFQATT, CDR2 SNEGSKA (reference sequence). The CDR3 has 16 amino acids. The V gene lost 0 bases and the J gene lost 2 bases, with 11 bases spanning the gap. The CDR3 loop reads CSARDRRTTYNSPLHF. The DNA of the CDR3 is TGCAGTGCTAGAGATCGACGGACGACCTATAATTCACCCCTCCACTTT.

The table lists this clonotype with many counts. V is TRBV7-2 and J is TRBJ1-1; tentatively, D is TRBD1 (6 bases). The length of the CDR3 is 16 residues. V was clipped by 4 bases and J by 0 bases, with 15 bases between them. Per the germline V gene, CDR1 is SGHTA and CDR2 is FQGNSA. The chain's CDR3 is CASSYTRTAMNTEAFF. CDR3 nucleotide sequence: TGTGCCAGCAGCTACACGCGGACAGCCATGAACACTGAAGCTTTCTTT.

The chain uses TRBV4-3 and TRBJ2-5, with D tentatively TRBD2 (6 bases). The CDR3 contains 16 residues. Germline values: CDR1 LGHNA, CDR2 YSLEER. The V gene lost 0 bases and the J gene lost 3 bases, with 14 bases spanning the gap. The CDR3 nucleotides read TGCGCCAGCAGCCAAGAAGGATACGGGACTGAAGAGACCCAGTACTTC. Protein sequence: CASSQEGYGTEETQYF.

The chain uses TRBV6-1 and TRBJ1-6, with D unresolved. V was clipped by 3 bases and J by 10 bases, with 4 bases between them. CDR3 size: 11 residues. The V gene's germline CDR1 is MNHNS and CDR2 SASEGT. Here the CDR3 reads CASSEASPLHF. The CDR3 DNA follows: TGTGCCAGCAGTGAGGCATCACCCCTCCACTTT.

In regard to this clonotype: The junction departs from germline at one end; a sequencing error may be responsible. The chain employs TRBV5-4 and TRBJ1-2, with D unresolved. The CDR3 contains 15 residues. Per the germline V gene, CDR1 is SGHNT and CDR2 is YYREEE (reference sequence). The CDR3 nucleotides read TGTGCCAGCAGTTCCGAGACGGTCACTAACTTTGGCTACACCTTC. As protein: CASSSETVTNFGYTF.

In its sample, this clonotype was seen once. With a much larger clone just one base away, this may be a read error. The J gene is TRBJ1-2, the V gene TRBV7-3; D not resolved. The CDR3 consists of 13 residues. The germline V gene encodes CDR1 SGHTA and CDR2 FQGTGA. CDR3 nucleotide sequence: TGTGCCTGCAGCTTAATAGGGTTCGCTGGCTACACCTTC. This encodes CACSLIGFAGYTF.

This clonotype occurred many times. The chain carries TRBV7-2 and TRBJ2-7; 12 bases map to TRBD1. The CDR3 has 15 amino acids. The V and J ends lost 5 bases and 1 base, in that order; junction bases with no gene match: 3. CDR1 and CDR2 from the germline V gene are SGHTA and FQGNSA. CDR3 region: CASSQGQGASYEQYF. DNA for the CDR3: TGTGCCAGCAGCCAGGGACAGGGGGCATCCTACGAGCAGTACTTC.

This clonotype was counted ten times or more. The chain employs TRBV7-2 and TRBJ2-7; no clear D gene. There are 16 residues in the CDR3. The ends were cut back, 5 bases at V and 0 bases at J, with 17 bases in the middle. Germline loops: CDR1 SGHTA, CDR2 FQGNSA. For the CDR3, the DNA is TGTGCCAGCAGCCCGAAAAGGGTAGTGGTCTCCTACGAGCAGTACTTC. It yields the protein CASSPKRVVVSYEQYF.

This clonotype was counted only a few times. This chain links TRBV2 with TRBJ1-4; 10 bases map to TRBD1. The germline V gene encodes CDR1 SNHLY and CDR2 FYNNEI. J was trimmed by 6 bases and V by 6 bases; bases with no gene match: 4. The CDR3 is 14 residues long. The CDR3 spells CASRTGGGDEKLFF. CDR3 coding DNA: TGTGCCAGCAGGACAGGGGGCGGCGATGAAAAACTGTTTTTT.